This TCR beta chain was sequenced in a study of STAT5B mutations in CD4+ large granular lymphocyte leukemia (dated by TCRdb to between 2022 and 2023). Notes on the research overall: Among healthy controls, the CDR3 'QG' motif was associated with a particular HLA allele. TCRbeta repertoires of CD4+ T-cell large granular lymphocyte leukemia patients were compared with those of healthy blood donors. Flow cytometry on FACSCanto II or FACSVerse showed that the purified fractions were more than 95% pure among lymphocytes.

The healthy control group was made up of around 38 blood donors, and the Finnish Red Cross blood service supplied their buffy coats. All TCR-sequenced material derived from peripheral blood: patient blood samples and healthy donor buffy coats. Ficoll-Hypaque gradient centrifugation was used to isolate peripheral blood mononuclear cells. CD4+ cells were magnetically purified from the buffy coats of healthy controls. The Gentra Puregene Cell and Tissue kit was used for genomic DNA extraction, and quantification was performed on a Qubit 2.0 fluorometer. The full study reports these points: Main leukemic clonotypes were private to each patient, although 25% to 30% appeared at low frequency in other patients' non-leukemic repertoires. Greater clonality appeared to be present in CD4-sorted patient repertoires than in healthy CD4+ repertoires, and the difference was retained after the putative leukemic clones were removed. Data were not HLA-matched; higher clonality in CD4+ versus CD8+ T-LGLL could reflect the relatively small sample size. TRBV06-family usage was enriched among the top patient clones (8/27) compared with healthy controls (2/35).

Details on this clone: The antigen it recognizes is unknown. The sample holds no much larger clone one base away, and base qualities are not on file.

As encoded in the germline V gene, CDR1 is KGHSH while CDR2 is LQKENI. V trim: 1 base; J trim: 0 bases; unmatched bases: 6. There are 19 amino acids in the CDR3, from cysteine to phenylalanine inclusive. The retained sequence is limited to the CDR3, 57 bases, with the frame set at the first base. The immunoSEQ assay at survey resolution was used to sequence TCRbeta rearrangements from genomic DNA. Regarding the original processing steps: In the TCR sequencing data, the lowest productive clonotype frequency that could be detected was 2.59 x 10-5. Only productive TCRbeta rearrangements, defined as complete and in-frame sequences, were included in the analyses. The clonality of each sample was calculated as Simpson clonality in the immunoSEQ Analyzer version 3.0. Based on frequency, clones were grouped as very rare, small, medium, large (1-20%) or hyperexpanded (>20%). Generation probabilities were estimated with OLGA 1.2.3, V-gene circos plots were generated with VDJtools, specificities were searched for in VDJdb, and CDR3 motifs were identified with GLIPH. Entries here come from immuneACCESS through TCRdb and include only in-frame sequences with V and J called. Some clones fail to appear in such tables; in the studies checked, an unresolved V gene covers under half of the shortfall, and the cause of the remainder is unknown. V and J calls and clone size are copied from that table; D and trimming were computed from the DNA. This sample has 25,000 to 35,000 clones in its table, and around 70% of those were observed once. Around 0.44% of the sample comes from the top ten.

The material sequenced was CD4+ T cells from blood buffy coats. The sequence links TRBV18 to TRBJ2-5, and 15 bases in between align with TRBD2. The source of this sequence is a human donor in good health. The sequence in DNA is TGTGCCAGCTCACCACTGTCGGGACTAGCGGGGGGCTACCAAGAGACCCAGTACTTC. This translates into CASSPLSGLAGGYQETQYF. Full variable domain (CDR3 extended with the reference TRBV18 and TRBJ2-5 proteins): NAGVMQNPRHLVRRRGQEARLRCSPMKGHSHVYWYRQLPEEGLKFMVYLQKENIIDESGMPKERFSAEFPKEGPSILRIQQVVRGDSAAYFCASSPLSGLAGGYQETQYFGPGTRLLVL.